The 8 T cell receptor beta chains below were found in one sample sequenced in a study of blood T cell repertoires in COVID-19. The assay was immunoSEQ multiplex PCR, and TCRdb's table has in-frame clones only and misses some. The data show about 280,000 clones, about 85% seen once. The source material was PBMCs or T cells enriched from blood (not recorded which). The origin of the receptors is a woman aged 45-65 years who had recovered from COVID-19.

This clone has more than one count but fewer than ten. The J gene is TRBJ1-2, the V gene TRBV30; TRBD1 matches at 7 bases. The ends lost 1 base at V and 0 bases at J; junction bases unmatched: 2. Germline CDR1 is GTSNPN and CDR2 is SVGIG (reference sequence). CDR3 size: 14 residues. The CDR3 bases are TGTGCCTGGAGTGGGGGGACAGCTAACTATGGCTACACCTTC. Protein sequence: CAWSGGTANYGYTF.

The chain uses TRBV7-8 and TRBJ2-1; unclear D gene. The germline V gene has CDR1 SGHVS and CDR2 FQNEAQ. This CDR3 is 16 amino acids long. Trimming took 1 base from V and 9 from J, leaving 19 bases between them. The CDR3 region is CASSLVILVLVTEQFF. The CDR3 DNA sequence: TGTGCCAGCAGCTTAGTAATCTTAGTGTTGGTTACTGAGCAGTTCTTC.

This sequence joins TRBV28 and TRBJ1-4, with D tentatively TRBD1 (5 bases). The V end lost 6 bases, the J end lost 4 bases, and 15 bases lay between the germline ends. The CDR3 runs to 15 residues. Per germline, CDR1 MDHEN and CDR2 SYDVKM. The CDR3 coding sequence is TGTGCCAGCAGCCCATCTACAGGAATTAATGAAAAACTGTTTTTT. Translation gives CASSPSTGINEKLFF.

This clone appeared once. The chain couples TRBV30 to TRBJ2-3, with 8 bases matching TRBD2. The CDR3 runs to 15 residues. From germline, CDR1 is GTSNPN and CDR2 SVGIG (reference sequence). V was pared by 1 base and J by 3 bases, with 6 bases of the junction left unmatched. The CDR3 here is CAWSGRGGATDTQYF. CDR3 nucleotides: TGTGCCTGGAGTGGACGGGGGGGGGCAACAGATACGCAGTATTTT.

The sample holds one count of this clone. The CDR3 bases are TGTGCCAGCAGTCAAGCGGTTCTCACAGATACGCAGTATTTT. This codes for CASSQAVLTDTQYF. The V gene is TRBV9, the J gene TRBJ2-3; perhaps TRBD2 as D (5 bases). Trimming stripped 5 bases from V and 2 bases from J, with 12 bases between. This CDR3 comprises 14 residues. Germline assignment: CDR1 SGDLS and CDR2 YYNGEE.

The CDR3 region has the DNA TGTGCCAGCAGCTCGACAGGGCTGGCCTACAATGAGCAGTTCTTC. It encodes CASSSTGLAYNEQFF. J is TRBJ2-1 and V is TRBV5-5; 7 bases align to TRBD1. Germline V gene sequence: CDR1 SGHKS, CDR2 YYEKEE (reference sequence). V was clipped by 3 bases and J by 2 bases; unmatched bases: 5. CDR3 length equals 15 residues.

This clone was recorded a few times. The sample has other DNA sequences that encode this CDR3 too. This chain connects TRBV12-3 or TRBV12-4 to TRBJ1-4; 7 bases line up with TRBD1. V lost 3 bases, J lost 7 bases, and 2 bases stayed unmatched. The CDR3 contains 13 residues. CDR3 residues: CASSFRQGEKLFF. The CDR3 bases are TGTGCCAGCAGTTTTCGACAGGGTGAAAAACTGTTTTTT.

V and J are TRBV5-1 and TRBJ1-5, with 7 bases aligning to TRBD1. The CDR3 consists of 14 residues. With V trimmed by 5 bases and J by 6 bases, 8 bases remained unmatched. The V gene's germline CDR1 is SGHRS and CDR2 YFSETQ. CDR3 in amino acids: CASRLEGAGQPQHF. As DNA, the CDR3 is TGCGCCAGCAGGCTTGAGGGGGCTGGTCAGCCCCAGCATTTT.